This is a list of T cell receptor beta chains from one sample in a study of early T cells in non-severe SARS-CoV-2 infection. Each CDR3 protein gets one entry after TCRdb re-called the 5' RACE reads with MiXCR. The sample carries around 88,000 distinct CDR3 sequences, 14% recorded once. The sequenced sample was whole blood. The receptors were sampled from an adult who was a healthcare worker with PCR-confirmed SARS-CoV-2 infection or an uninfected control (not recorded which). The conserved cysteine and the conserved F or W are not part of the CDR3 here. Clone size, where shown, is once, few, many, or a class for clones that have expanded.

v_call clone_size cdr3_aa
TRBV11-2 NA ASSPLGGTYNEQF
TRBV15 medium-sized ATSGEGTSGDEQF
TRBV2 NA ASSDGRTDTQY
TRBV29-1 NA SVPTGSSYEQY
TRBV9 NA ASSPRETPPFSDTIY
TRBV6-5 NA ASSFKPGNPNTGELF
TRBV20-1 NA SASSGTNYNEQF
TRBV5-1 many ASSRTVQETQY
TRBV2 NA ASRPGLAGRNEQF
TRBV7-6 NA ASTPGGTEAF
TRBV28 few ASSEDRGQETQY
TRBV21-1 NA ASSPPEAYEQY
TRBV7-2 few ASSLGFSRLDVKNTGELF
TRBV7-9 many ASSPRTSNNEQF
TRBV20-1 NA SANTEAPNTGELF
TRBV6-1 many ASSDRTGAIYEQY
TRBV6-6 NA ASSYSGGTDGELF
TRBV10-1 NA ASSHPGDGTDTQY
TRBV5-5 few ASSLVSGTEAF
TRBV7-2 NA ASSLGHGTAEAF
TRBV7-9 many ASSSVFGQY
TRBV10-2 NA ATRDSRDSPLH
TRBV20-1 NA SASDPDQDEQF
TRBV29-1 NA SVPHQETQY
TRBV4-1 few ASSLEKREGETQY
TRBV28 NA ASSQNGGYEQY
TRBV20-1 NA SANRLAGNTGELF
TRBV20-1 NA SAWTQETQY
TRBV29-1 few SASRFSYEQY
TRBV7-9 NA ASSLGDRAEETQY
TRBV20-1 NA SARERNTGELF
TRBV19 many ASSQRTSGGNYEQY
TRBV14 NA ASSQTPPRDRVGEQY
TRBV19 few ASSITGTNNEQF
TRBV19 few ASSMGLAGTYEQY
TRBV7-7 few VSSQEQGAVDEQY
TRBV7-2 NA ASSLYNQPQH
TRBV19 few ASSIGKDTQY
TRBV11-2 NA ASSFLGGEDYGYT
TRBV11-2 NA ASSPWTGDSYEQY
TRBV16 many ASSQYGEGGYT
TRBV25-1 NA ASTTSRRSYNEQF
TRBV6-7 few ARSGTGSSNGYT
TRBV18 few ASSERTGLGWYNEQF
TRBV3-1 many ASSYGVTEAF
TRBV5-4 NA ASSLGLVSSYNEQF
TRBV10-3 many AIRLGQANTEAF
TRBV3-1 few ASSQGDRSGGYT
TRBV6-5 few ASSLDRGPYEQY
TRBV6-1 few ASNVWGGTDTQY
TRBV4-1 few ASSQVDGLTYEQY
TRBV6-5 few ASRTGTYEQY
TRBV20-1 NA SARRSDGAF
TRBV9 NA ASSVEGQATYGYT
TRBV7-9 NA ASSPSEQF
TRBV6-5 many ASSYADRAPYNEQF
TRBV27 few ASSVSSTGGRVWTEAF
TRBV14 many ASSQGRGFIAARF
TRBV6-5 NA ASSFDGFFYGYT
TRBV15 few ATSYPGETQY